These T cell receptor beta chains were read from a single sample in a study of T cells in Graves' hyperthyroidism and ophthalmopathy. TCRdb independently ran MiXCR on the multiplex PCR reads; one entry per CDR3 protein. The table has 300,000 to 500,000 distinct CDR3 sequences, just under 15% seen once. The source material was blood. Receptor source: a woman aged 30 to 39 with Graves' hyperthyroidism. The CDR3 runs from the conserved cysteine through the conserved F or W. Fields, in order: D gene, clone size, J gene, V gene, CDR3 protein, CDR3 DNA. The D gene is left open where the match is weak. A row's size may be missing; if present it is once, few, many or a size class.

>-|-|TRBJ2-1|TRBV5-1
CASSFSGENEQFF
TGCGCCAGCAGCTTCTCAGGGGAGAATGAGCAGTTCTTC
>-|-|TRBJ1-1|TRBV5-1
CASSLGWRGSAFWGTEAFF
TGCGCCAGCAGCTTGGGTTGGAGAGGCTCGGCGTTTTGGGGCACTGAAGCTTTCTTT
>-|many|TRBJ1-1|TRBV28
CASLEGKNTEAFF
TGTGCCAGCCTGGAAGGAAAAAACACTGAAGCTTTCTTT
>-|many|TRBJ2-5|TRBV6-1
CASSETGTQETQYF
TGTGCCAGCAGTGAAACCGGGACACAAGAGACCCAGTACTTC
>TRBD2|many|TRBJ2-1|TRBV5-1
CASSPGNLAGESNEQFF
TGCGCCAGCAGCCCCGGAAATCTAGCGGGAGAATCCAATGAGCAGTTCTTC
>TRBD1|-|TRBJ1-3|TRBV7-3
CASSPRGGNGNTIYF
TGTGCCAGCAGCCCCAGGGGGGGGAACGGAAACACCATATATTTT
>-|many|TRBJ2-7|TRBV18
CASSPVLGNYEQYF
TGTGCCAGCTCACCAGTCCTCGGGAACTACGAGCAGTACTTC
>TRBD2|-|TRBJ2-3|TRBV7-9
CASSFGTSGGTDTQYF
TGTGCCAGCAGCTTTGGGACTAGCGGGGGCACAGATACGCAGTATTTT
>-|many|TRBJ2-5|TRBV24-1
CATSDSPQGTSGETQYF
TGTGCCACCAGTGATTCCCCCCAGGGGACCTCGGGAGAGACCCAGTACTTC
>-|few|TRBJ1-5|TRBV20-1
CSARPTRVNQPQHF
TGCAGTGCTAGGCCCACAAGGGTTAATCAGCCCCAGCATTTT
>TRBD1|few|TRBJ1-4|TRBV7-2
CASSGRQGGNEKLFF
TGTGCCAGCAGCGGAAGACAGGGAGGAAATGAAAAACTGTTTTTT
>-|-|TRBJ1-2|TRBV5-1
CASSLTGRYGYTF
TGCGCCAGCAGCTTAACAGGGCGATATGGCTACACCTTC
>TRBD2|few|TRBJ2-3|TRBV19
CASSPIAGVTDTQYF
TGTGCCAGTAGTCCGATAGCGGGAGTCACAGATACGCAGTATTTT
>-|-|TRBJ2-7|TRBV6-1
CASSLGTPKVGEQYF
TGTGCCAGCAGCCTTGGGACACCAAAAGTCGGCGAGCAGTACTTC
>-|-|TRBJ2-5|TRBV4-2
CASSQAGVSETQYF
TGTGCCAGCAGCCAAGCGGGAGTCTCAGAGACCCAGTACTTC
>-|few|TRBJ1-4|TRBV29-1
CSVEVGVGFEKLFF
TGCAGCGTTGAAGTGGGGGTGGGATTCGAAAAACTGTTTTTT
>TRBD1|many|TRBJ2-1|TRBV7-9
CASTTSQGTNEQFF
TGTGCCAGCACCACCTCACAGGGGACGAATGAGCAGTTCTTC
>TRBD1|many|TRBJ1-5|TRBV6-2/TRBV6-3
CASSPTGVSNQPQHF
TGTGCCAGCAGTCCCACAGGGGTTAGCAATCAGCCCCAGCATTTT
>-|once|TRBJ1-2|TRBV6-5
CASSYSFQGANYGYTF
TGTGCCAGCAGTTACTCGTTTCAGGGAGCTAACTATGGCTACACCTTC
>-|few|TRBJ1-1|TRBV4-1
CASSQTRVGGHTEAFF
TGCGCCAGCAGCCAGACTCGGGTGGGGGGGCACACTGAAGCTTTCTTT
>TRBD1|few|TRBJ1-2|TRBV24-1
CATRAGGVDGYTF
TGTGCCACCAGGGCAGGGGGAGTAGATGGCTACACCTTC
>TRBD1|-|TRBJ1-3|TRBV27
CASRKTGGSGNTIYF
TGTGCCAGCAGAAAAACAGGGGGGTCTGGAAACACCATATATTTT
>-|few|TRBJ1-5|TRBV27
CASSLMVPGGGGQPQHF
TGTGCCAGCAGTTTAATGGTTCCCGGTGGAGGAGGTCAGCCCCAGCATTTT
>TRBD2|-|TRBJ2-2|TRBV6-1
CASSWTGRANTGELFF
TGTGCCAGCAGTTGGACCGGGAGGGCGAACACCGGGGAGCTGTTTTTT
>-|-|TRBJ2-1|TRBV24-1
CATSVAYWDEQFF
TGTGCCACCAGTGTAGCGTATTGGGATGAGCAGTTCTTC
>-|once|TRBJ1-5|TRBV5-6
CASSLLSGHQPQHF
TGTGCCAGCAGCTTGTTATCCGGGCATCAGCCCCAGCATTTT
>-|many|TRBJ2-7|TRBV20-1
CSARRTGSGDLNEQYF
TGCAGTGCTAGACGGACCGGGTCGGGGGATCTGAACGAGCAGTACTTC
>-|many|TRBJ1-1|TRBV5-1
CASSLEGRPEAFF
TGCGCCAGCAGCTTGGAAGGCCGACCCGAAGCTTTCTTT
>TRBD2|many|TRBJ2-2|TRBV11-3
CASSLAGEGLDYTGELFF
TGTGCCAGCAGCCTAGCGGGAGAAGGTCTGGATTACACCGGGGAGCTGTTTTTT
>TRBD1|many|TRBJ1-5|TRBV20-1
CSAPRQGRSNQPQHF
TGCAGTGCACCGAGACAGGGGCGGAGCAATCAGCCCCAGCATTTT
>-|few|TRBJ2-2|TRBV5-1
CASSLKGSGELFF
TGCGCCAGCAGCTTGAAGGGATCCGGGGAGCTGTTTTTT
>-|-|TRBJ2-7|TRBV6-1
CASSEVSRGTYEQYF
TGTGCCAGCAGTGAAGTCTCCAGGGGAACCTACGAGCAGTACTTC
>TRBD1|few|TRBJ1-2|TRBV29-1
CSAAEGAGYTF
TGCAGCGCCGCGGAGGGGGCCGGTTACACCTTC
>TRBD1|-|TRBJ2-1|TRBV5-1
CASSPGTGPSNEQFF
TGCGCCAGCAGCCCCGGGACAGGGCCGAGCAATGAGCAGTTCTTC
>TRBD2|many|TRBJ2-1|TRBV28
CASRRPSTSGSYEQFF
TGTGCCAGCAGACGTCCGTCGACTAGCGGGAGCTATGAGCAGTTCTTC
>TRBD1|many|TRBJ2-7|TRBV30
CAWSPGTGASGEQYF
TGTGCCTGGAGCCCCGGGACAGGTGCCTCTGGCGAGCAGTACTTC
>-|many|TRBJ2-7|TRBV7-8
CASSSPGLLSSYEQYF
TGTGCCAGCAGCTCACCAGGACTCCTGAGCTCCTACGAGCAGTACTTC
>-|-|TRBJ2-7|TRBV6-1
CASSEVRAEQYF
TGTGCCAGCAGTGAAGTCAGGGCCGAGCAGTACTTC
>TRBD2|-|TRBJ2-3|TRBV9
CASSDSGREGDTQYF
TGTGCCAGCAGCGATAGCGGGAGAGAAGGAGATACGCAGTATTTT
>-|many|TRBJ2-5|TRBV7-7
CASSLGPQETQYF
TGTGCCAGCAGCCTAGGGCCACAAGAGACCCAGTACTTC
>TRBD1|many|TRBJ1-2|TRBV20-1
CSAWKIRPGTAYGYTF
TGCAGTGCTTGGAAGATACGCCCCGGGACAGCCTATGGCTACACCTTC
>-|many|TRBJ2-6|TRBV11-2
CASSPQLANVLTF
TGTGCCAGCAGCCCACAACTCGCCAACGTCCTGACTTTC
>-|few|TRBJ2-1|TRBV29-1
CSVVALVGDSYNEQFF
TGCAGCGTTGTCGCATTAGTGGGAGATTCCTACAATGAGCAGTTCTTC
>-|-|TRBJ1-1|TRBV29-1
CSVFTMARGTEAFF
TGCAGCGTTTTTACAATGGCAAGGGGGACTGAAGCTTTCTTT
>TRBD2|many|TRBJ2-7|TRBV12-3/TRBV12-4
CASNLAGDSYEQYF
TGTGCCAGCAACCTAGCGGGAGACTCCTACGAGCAGTACTTC
>-|few|TRBJ1-6|TRBV4-1
CASSLVLEDNSPLHF
TGCGCCAGCAGCCTAGTACTGGAGGATAATTCACCCCTCCACTTT
>-|-|TRBJ2-2|TRBV6-1
CASSEEGPYTGELFF
TGTGCCAGCAGTGAAGAGGGGCCCTACACCGGGGAGCTGTTTTTT
>TRBD2|-|TRBJ2-7|TRBV6-5
CASSYSSSGNSYEQYF
TGTGCCAGCAGTTACTCGAGTAGCGGGAACTCCTACGAGCAGTACTTC
>-|many|TRBJ2-1|TRBV3-1
CASSQGEGEQFF
TGTGCCAGCAGCCAAGGTGAGGGGGAGCAGTTCTTC
>-|many|TRBJ2-2|TRBV27
CASRYGGLDNTGELFF
TGTGCCAGCAGATACGGGGGACTGGATAACACCGGGGAGCTGTTTTTT
>TRBD2|-|TRBJ2-1|TRBV6-1
CASSAGLAQEQFF
TGTGCCAGCAGTGCCGGACTAGCACAGGAGCAGTTCTTC
>-|-|TRBJ1-6|TRBV4-1
CASSQESGALHF
TGCGCCAGCAGCCAAGAGTCGGGGGCCCTCCACTTT
>-|-|TRBJ1-6|TRBV6-5
CASSYSPATGYNSPLHF
TGTGCCAGCAGTTACTCCCCCGCGACTGGATATAATTCACCCCTCCACTTT
>-|many|TRBJ1-1|TRBV30
CAWSVPTPRGGNTEAFF
TGTGCCTGGAGTGTACCCACCCCCAGGGGAGGGAACACTGAAGCTTTCTTT
>-|-|TRBJ2-5|TRBV7-2
CASSLVYSGQETQYF
TGTGCCAGCAGCTTAGTATACTCAGGTCAAGAGACCCAGTACTTC
>-|-|TRBJ2-5|TRBV19
CASNQGYRETQYF
TGTGCCAGTAACCAAGGCTACCGAGAGACCCAGTACTTC
>-|-|TRBJ1-4|TRBV7-9
CASSLKRSPTNEKLFF
TGTGCCAGCAGCTTGAAACGGTCGCCAACTAATGAAAAACTGTTTTTT
>TRBD1|many|TRBJ1-6|TRBV7-9
CASSTGTGGGSPLHF
TGTGCCAGCAGCACCGGGACAGGGGGCGGATCACCCCTCCACTTT
>-|few|TRBJ2-2|TRBV4-1
CASSQDREFLAGELFF
TGCGCCAGCAGCCAAGATCGGGAGTTTTTGGCCGGGGAGCTGTTTTTT